One TCR beta chain is described in this entry. The antigen remains unidentified. The sample belongs to a study of cytomegalovirus exposure and HLA in healthy donors. General observations from the study: In the 120 validation repertoires, just under 95% of cluster scores exceeded 0, per a later analysis.

Germline V CDR1 and CDR2: LGHNA, YSLEER. Trimming pared 4 bases from V and 6 bases from J, leaving 15 bases between. CDR3 length: 15 amino acids. The protocol was immunoSEQ multiplex PCR, while the TCRdb copy is restricted to in-frame clones and leaves out a portion. The repertoire consists of 160,000 or so clones, with 85% to 90% occurring once and the leading ten covering just under 3%. Sequencing used PBMCs. The V gene is TRBV4-3, the J gene TRBJ2-2, with a possible D match to TRBD2 (5 bases). The sequence was obtained from a man aged 18-30 years in good health and CMV-seronegative. The CDR3 nucleotides are TGCGCCAGCAGCCGCCACCCCGAGCGGTCCGGGGAGCTGTTTTTT. Translated: CASSRHPERSGELFF.